The T cell receptor beta chain described here comes from a study of T cells after yellow fever vaccination (dated by TCRdb to between 2018 and 2021). Regarding the research as a whole: The SMART-Seq v4 Ultra Low Input RNA kit was used to prepare libraries from fractions with low cell numbers. Blood was collected at multiple timepoints before and after primary and secondary immunization, and bulk PBMC replicates and cell subsets were isolated. Bulk TCR alpha and beta repertoires were sequenced longitudinally to track T-cell clones before and after primary and booster YFV17D yellow fever vaccination. Two healthy male donors, one aged 18 to 30 and one aged 30 to 40 years, made up the cohort. Summary of the overall study and its limitations: Because only a couple of donors were included in the study, the extent to which the findings can be generalized is limited. A small fraction of clonotypes showed up in both the CD4 and CD8 compartments, probably as a result of convergent recombination. Computational filtering was needed because FACS-sorted repertoires could contain abundant contaminating clonotypes from the bulk population. The secondary T-cell response was weaker than the primary response but faster, peaking on day 5 instead of day 15. After the booster, most of the clones that had expanded following primary vaccination were detected again (roughly 97% of CD4 and 80% to 90% of CD8), which suggests that memory was broadly maintained.

Synthesis of TCR cDNA relied on 5'RACE template switching, a step that introduced a universal primer site along with unique molecular identifiers. Priming of cDNA synthesis was performed from both the TCR alpha and TCR beta constant segments. Library amplification involved two PCR steps, and the second step added sample barcodes and sequencing adapters. Sequencing of libraries was done on Illumina HiSeq 2500 (2x100 bp) or NovaSeq (2x150 bp). The paper's data handling went like this. MIGEC handled demultiplexing of reads and collapsing into UMI consensus sequences, while MiXCR performed V(D)J alignment. Using edgeR on replicate PBMC samples, clonotypes were called vaccine-responding if FDR was below 0.01 and the log2 fold change was above 5 up to day 15. Each bulk clonotype was labeled CD4 or CD8 based on which sequenced repertoire, CD4 or CD8, contained the clonotype at higher abundance. Clones were called with MiXCR by TCRdb after fastp trimmed the public reads at Q25, and only in-frame beta chains were retained. For every CDR3 protein sequence, its rows merge into one entry that carries the most common genes and DNA. The V and J calls and clone size come from TCRdb's table, not from the authors' own analysis. This sample lists about 370,000 distinct CDR3 sequences; approximately 10% were detected once. 18% of the sample goes to the ten largest clones.

Points on this clonotype: This clone's antigen is unknown. Per-nucleotide qualities are absent, and no much larger clonotype sits a single base away.

Cut back by 3 bases and 6 bases, the V and J ends lie 9 bases apart. The CDR3 has 14 amino acids, counting the end cysteine and phenylalanine. The only DNA kept is the CDR3, 42 bases in frame from the first base. In light of the paper, this sample's treatment or condition label describes: live attenuated yellow fever vaccine strain. At each blood-draw timepoint, two biological replicates of bulk PBMCs were collected. A standard Ficoll-Paque protocol was used to isolate PBMCs from peripheral blood. TriZol was used to extract RNA from bulk PBMCs, CD4 and CD8 fractions, and dextramer-positive and dextramer-negative fractions.

The rearrangement combines TRBV12-3 or TRBV12-4 with TRBJ1-6; the D gene remains uncertain. Sequences were derived from PBMCs, sampled on the day of the first yellow fever vaccination. This TCR came from a man between 18 and 29 years old who received the YFV17D yellow fever vaccine. The DNA is TGTGCCAGCAGTTTGGCGCAGGCTAATTCACCCCTCCACTTT. Translated, it gives CASSLAQANSPLHF.